Described below is a single T cell receptor (beta chain) sequence and its context. This clone has only one observation. What antigen it recognizes has not been identified. The sample holds no much larger clone one base away, and base qualities are not on file. These data are taken from a study of T cells in narcolepsy (dated by TCRdb to 2016 to 2019). Some background on the complete study: Patients with narcolepsy type 1 or type 2 (NT1, NT2) and healthy control donors were enrolled in the study. The study sought autoreactive T cells targeting hypocretin neuron self-antigens (hypocretin, TRIB2) in narcolepsy patients, using TCR Vbeta sequencing to track clonotypes in blood and CSF. Beyond this particular receptor, the publication reports: Numbers of sequenced blood memory CD4+ clonotypes were comparable, averaging about 39,494 in patients and roughly 32,000 in controls. Autoreactive clonotypes were reported to be detected serially in the blood of the same patients and of different patients, but not in the blood of healthy controls. Some blood memory CD4+ repertoires from patients and controls contained no sequences matching autoreactive T cell clones. Plots comparing CSF and blood CD4+ T cell clonotypes from the same patient highlighted HCRT-specific and TRIB2-specific autoreactive clonotypes.

Receptor amplification or capture employed the immunoSEQ multiplex PCR assay. As stored in TCRdb, this immuneACCESS dataset retains in-frame rearrangements with V and J assigned. A fraction of the clones does not appear; measured against another copy, unresolved V genes explain less than half of the discrepancy, and the remainder lacks a known reason. For this sample there are fewer than 25,000 clones; roughly 85% appear just once. The ten largest clones represent about 9.4% of the sample. For TCR Vbeta sequencing, memory CD4+ T cells were sorted ex vivo from the peripheral blood of both healthy controls and narcolepsy patients. The germline V gene yields SGHAT for CDR1 and FQNNGV for CDR2. Trimming takes 1 base from V and 7 bases from J, and the germline ends sit 10 bases apart. The CDR3 measures 14 amino acids from cysteine to phenylalanine. Here the CDR3 DNA is all that survives: 42 bases in frame from base 1.

The sample comprised memory (CD45RA-) CD4+ T cells from blood. The sample's cell subset or site label, in plain terms: memory T cells sorted ex vivo from peripheral blood. This chain is built from TRBV11-2 and TRBJ2-2; TRBD2 might be the D gene, on 5 matching bases. The receptor comes from a human donor in good health. The sequenced DNA is TGTGCCAGCAGCTTAGCGGAGGCGGGCGGGGAGCTGTTTTTT. This is translated as CASSLAEAGGELFF.